Below are 2 T cell receptor beta chains sequenced from a single sample in a study of technical replicates of blood from a handful of donors. TCRdb's table, derived via immunoSEQ multiplex PCR, lists solely in-frame clones and lacks some. The data show about 72,000 clones, about nine tenths seen once. Sequenced sample: T cells isolated from PBMCs. These TCRs come from a human donor in good health.

Here the CDR3 reads CASSSDRVNGYTF. DNA of the CDR3: TGTGCCAGCAGCTCCGACAGGGTAAATGGCTACACCTTC. The V call is TRBV11-2, the J call TRBJ1-2; 7 bases are a match to TRBD1. V trimming: 4 bases; J trimming: 6 bases; junction bases outside the gene matches: 5. Germline values: CDR1 SGHAT, CDR2 FQNNGV. The CDR3 totals 13 residues. Variable domain in full (rest from reference TRBV11-2 and TRBJ1-2): EAGVAQSPRYKIIEKRQSVAFWCNPISGHATLYWYQQILGQGPKLLIQFQNNGVVDDSQLPKDRFSAERLKGVDSTLKIQPAKLEDSAVYLCASSSDRVNGYTFGSGTRLTVV.

The V and J genes are TRBV19 and TRBJ1-2; D is unclear. With 2 bases removed from V and 4 bases from J, the gap between germline ends came to 14 bases. The CDR3 contains 15 residues. Looked up from germline, CDR1 is LNHDA and CDR2 is SQIVND (reference sequence). The CDR3 spells CASSINTQRPYGYTF. The CDR3 DNA follows: TGTGCCAGTAGTATAAACACCCAGAGGCCCTATGGCTACACCTTC.